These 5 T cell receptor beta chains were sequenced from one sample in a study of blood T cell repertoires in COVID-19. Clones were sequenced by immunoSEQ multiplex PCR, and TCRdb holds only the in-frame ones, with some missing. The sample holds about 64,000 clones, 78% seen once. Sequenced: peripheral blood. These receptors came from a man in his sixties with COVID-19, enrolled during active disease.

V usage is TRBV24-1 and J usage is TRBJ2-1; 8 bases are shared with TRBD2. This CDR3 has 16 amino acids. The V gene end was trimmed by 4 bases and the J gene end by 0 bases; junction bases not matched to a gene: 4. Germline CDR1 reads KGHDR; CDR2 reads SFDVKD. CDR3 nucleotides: TGTGCCACCAGTGACACCAGCGGGAGCTCCTACAATGAGCAGTTCTTC. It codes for CATSDTSGSSYNEQFF.

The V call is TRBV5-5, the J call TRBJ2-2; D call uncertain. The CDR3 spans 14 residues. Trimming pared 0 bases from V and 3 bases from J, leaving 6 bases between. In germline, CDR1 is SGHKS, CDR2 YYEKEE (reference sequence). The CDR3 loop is CASSLGLDTGELFF. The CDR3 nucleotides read TGTGCCAGCAGCTTGGGACTTGACACCGGGGAGCTGTTTTTT.

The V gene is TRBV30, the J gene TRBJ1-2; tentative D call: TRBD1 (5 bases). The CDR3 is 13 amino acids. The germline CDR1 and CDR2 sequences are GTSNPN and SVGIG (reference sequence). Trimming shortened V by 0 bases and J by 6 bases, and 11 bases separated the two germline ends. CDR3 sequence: CAWSVLGGDGYTF. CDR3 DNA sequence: TGTGCCTGGAGTGTACTTGGGGGGGATGGCTACACCTTC.

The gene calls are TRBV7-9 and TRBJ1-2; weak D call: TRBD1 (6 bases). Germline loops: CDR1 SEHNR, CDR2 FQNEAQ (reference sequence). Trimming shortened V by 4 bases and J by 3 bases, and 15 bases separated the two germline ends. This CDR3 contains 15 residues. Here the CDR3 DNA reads TGTGCCAGCAGCTCAGCCATAGGGGGGGACTATGGCTACACCTTC. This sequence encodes CASSSAIGGDYGYTF.

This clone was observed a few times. The CDR3 spells CASSLGGQRNTEAFF. The CDR3 nucleotides are TGTGCCAGCAGCTTGGGGGGACAGCGGAACACTGAAGCTTTCTTT. The chain employs TRBV5-4 and TRBJ1-1; 7 nucleotides match TRBD1. Germline CDR1 and CDR2: SGHNT and YYREEE (reference sequence). The CDR3 loop spans 15 amino acids. J gave up 1 base and V 0 bases, and 3 bases lay outside the gene matches. The full variable domain, with the rest looked up from reference TRBV5-4 and TRBJ1-1, is ETGVTQSPTHLIKTRGQQVTLRCSSQSGHNTVSWYQQALGQGPQFIFQYYREEENGRGNFPPRFSGLQFPNYSSELNVNALELDDSALYLCASSLGGQRNTEAFFGQGTRLTVV.